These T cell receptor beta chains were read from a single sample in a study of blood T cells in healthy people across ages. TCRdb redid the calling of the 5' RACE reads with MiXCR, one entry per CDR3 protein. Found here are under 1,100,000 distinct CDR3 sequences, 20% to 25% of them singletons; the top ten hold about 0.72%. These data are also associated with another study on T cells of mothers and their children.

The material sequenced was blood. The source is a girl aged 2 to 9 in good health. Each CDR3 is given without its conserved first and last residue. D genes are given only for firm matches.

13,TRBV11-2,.,ASSLVGGLSDEQY
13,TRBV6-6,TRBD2,ASSYEGGAIYEQY
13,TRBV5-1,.,ASSLVGEPYNEQF
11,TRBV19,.,ASSTQMATEAF
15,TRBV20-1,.,SASSVQDRSFSYEQY
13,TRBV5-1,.,ASSSPSQPGVEQY
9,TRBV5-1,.,ASPHGETQY
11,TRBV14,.,ASSRARTDTQY
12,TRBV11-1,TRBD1,ASSFDRDAGELF
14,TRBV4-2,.,ASSQLIQSMEETQY
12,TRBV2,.,ATDGLGVIGKLF
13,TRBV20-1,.,SARDYPHGDTEAF
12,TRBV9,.,ASSVGQLNNEQF
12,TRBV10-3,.,AISDNGEGQPQH
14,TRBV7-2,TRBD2,ASSLGAGGRVYEQY
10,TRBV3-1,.,ASSQGGNEQY
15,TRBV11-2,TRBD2,ASSLGSGGEPLYEQY
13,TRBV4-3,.,ASSQEGRGPDTQY
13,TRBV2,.,ASSETAGSREKLF
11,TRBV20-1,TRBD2,SPRLAGTDTQY
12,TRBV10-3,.,ANRGDRDTGELF
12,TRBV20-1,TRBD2,SAPRLAGSNEQF
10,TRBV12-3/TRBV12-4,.,ASSWEAQGYT
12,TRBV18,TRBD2,ASFLGGTPETQY
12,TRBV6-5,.,ASSAIQGGETQY
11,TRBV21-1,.,AGPGTAVYEQY